The T cell receptor beta chain described here comes from a study of control samples from healthy donors and cancer patients. Clones were read by immunoSEQ multiplex PCR, and TCRdb kept only the in-frame ones, dropping some. The sample includes 150,000 or so clones, 70% to 90% of them seen just once. This CDR3 has 13 residues. Germline loops: CDR1 SNHLY, CDR2 FYNNEI. V shed 4 bases and J shed 0 bases, with 6 bases lying between them. The sequencing sample was made of blood. The gene calls are TRBV2 and TRBJ1-1, with D hard to call. The sequence derives from a man aged 25 to 40 in good health. CDR3 nucleotides: TGTGCCAGCAGTGTACGGTTGAACACTGAAGCTTTCTTT. Its translation is CASSVRLNTEAFF.